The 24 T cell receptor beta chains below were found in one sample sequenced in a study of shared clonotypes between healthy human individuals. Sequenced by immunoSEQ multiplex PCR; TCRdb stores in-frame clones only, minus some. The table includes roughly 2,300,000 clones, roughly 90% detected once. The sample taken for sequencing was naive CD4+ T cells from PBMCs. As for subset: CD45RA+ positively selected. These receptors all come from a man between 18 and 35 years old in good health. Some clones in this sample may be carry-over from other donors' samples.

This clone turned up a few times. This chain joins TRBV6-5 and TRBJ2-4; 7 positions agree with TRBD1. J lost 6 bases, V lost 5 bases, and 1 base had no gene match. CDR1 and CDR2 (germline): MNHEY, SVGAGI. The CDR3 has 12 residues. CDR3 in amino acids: CASSRDRNIQYF. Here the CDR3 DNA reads TGTGCCAGCAGTCGGGACAGAAACATTCAGTACTTC.

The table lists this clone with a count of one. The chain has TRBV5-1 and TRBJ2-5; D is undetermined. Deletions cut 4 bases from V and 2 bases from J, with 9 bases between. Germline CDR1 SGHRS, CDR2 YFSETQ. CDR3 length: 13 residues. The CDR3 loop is CASSPRIQETQYF. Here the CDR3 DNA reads TGCGCCAGCAGCCCTCGAATTCAAGAGACCCAGTACTTC.

The CDR3 bases are TGTGCCAGCAGCGCACAGGGTTTAGAAGCTTTCTTT. It is translated as CASSAQGLEAFF. The chain couples TRBV9 to TRBJ1-1, with a tentative D call TRBD1 (6 bases). The V gene lost 3 bases and the J gene lost 8 bases, with 11 bases spanning the gap. The CDR3 has 12 amino acids. The V gene's germline CDR1 is SGDLS and CDR2 YYNGEE.

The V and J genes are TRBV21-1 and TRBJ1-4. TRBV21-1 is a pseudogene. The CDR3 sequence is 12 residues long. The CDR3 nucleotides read TGTGCCAGCAGCAAAGTGGGGGAAAAACTGTTTTTT. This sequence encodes CASSKVGEKLFF.

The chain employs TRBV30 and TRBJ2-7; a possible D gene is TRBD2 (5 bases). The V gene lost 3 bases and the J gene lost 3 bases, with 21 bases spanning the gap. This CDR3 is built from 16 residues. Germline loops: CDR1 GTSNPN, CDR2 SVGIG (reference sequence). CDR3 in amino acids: CAWSDGWRTEHYEQYF. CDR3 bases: TGTGCCTGGAGCGACGGGTGGAGGACCGAACACTACGAGCAGTACTTC.

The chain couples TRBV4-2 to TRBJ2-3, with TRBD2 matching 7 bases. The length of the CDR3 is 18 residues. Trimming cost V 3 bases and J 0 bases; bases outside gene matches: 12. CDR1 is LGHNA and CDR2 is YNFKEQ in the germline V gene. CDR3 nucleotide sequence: TGTGCCAGCAGCCAGGGGAGACTAGCAGCAAGTAGCACAGATACGCAGTATTTT. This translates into CASSQGRLAASSTDTQYF.

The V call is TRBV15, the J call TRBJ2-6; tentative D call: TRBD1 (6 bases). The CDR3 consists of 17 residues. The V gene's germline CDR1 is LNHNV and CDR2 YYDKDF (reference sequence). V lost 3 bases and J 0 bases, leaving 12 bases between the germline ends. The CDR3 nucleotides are TGTGCCACCAGCAGGACAGGTGTCCCCTCTGGGGCCAACGTCCTGACTTTC. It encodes CATSRTGVPSGANVLTF.

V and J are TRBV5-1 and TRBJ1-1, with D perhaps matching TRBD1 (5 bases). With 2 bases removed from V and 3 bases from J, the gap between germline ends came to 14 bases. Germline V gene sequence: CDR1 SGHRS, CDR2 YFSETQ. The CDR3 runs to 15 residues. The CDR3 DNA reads TGCGCCAGCAGCTTTAGACCAGGGACGGACACTGAAGCTTTCTTT. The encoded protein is CASSFRPGTDTEAFF.

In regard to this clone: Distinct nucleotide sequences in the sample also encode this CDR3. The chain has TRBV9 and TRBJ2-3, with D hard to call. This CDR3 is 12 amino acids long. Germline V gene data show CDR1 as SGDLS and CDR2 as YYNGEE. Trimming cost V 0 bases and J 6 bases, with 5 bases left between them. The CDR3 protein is CASSVAADTQYF. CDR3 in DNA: TGTGCCAGCAGCGTAGCTGCGGATACGCAGTATTTT. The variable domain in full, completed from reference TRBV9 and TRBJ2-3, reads DSGVTQTPKHLITATGQRVTLRCSPRSGDLSVYWYQQSLDQGLQFLIQYYNGEERAKGNILERFSAQQFPDLHSELNLSSLELGDSALYFCASSVAADTQYFGPGTRLTVL.

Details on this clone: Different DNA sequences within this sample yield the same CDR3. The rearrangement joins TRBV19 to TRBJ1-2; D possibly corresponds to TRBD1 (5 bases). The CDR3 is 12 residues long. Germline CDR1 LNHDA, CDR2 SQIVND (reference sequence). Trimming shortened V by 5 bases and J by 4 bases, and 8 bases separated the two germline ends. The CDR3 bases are TGTGCCAGTAGTCAGCAGGGCTATGGCTACACCTTC. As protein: CASSQQGYGYTF.

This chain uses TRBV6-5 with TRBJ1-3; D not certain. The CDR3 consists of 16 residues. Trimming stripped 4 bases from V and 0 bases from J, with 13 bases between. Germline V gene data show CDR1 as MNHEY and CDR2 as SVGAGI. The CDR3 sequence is CASSSVEGLSGNTIYF. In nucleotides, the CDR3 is TGTGCCAGCAGTTCCGTGGAGGGCCTCTCTGGAAACACCATATATTTT.

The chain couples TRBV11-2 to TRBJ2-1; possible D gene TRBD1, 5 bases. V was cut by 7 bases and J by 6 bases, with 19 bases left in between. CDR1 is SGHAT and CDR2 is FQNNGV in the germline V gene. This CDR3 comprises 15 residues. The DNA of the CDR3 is TGTGCCAGCACCCTAGTTGGACACGAAGCCAATGAGCAGTTCTTC. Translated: CASTLVGHEANEQFF.

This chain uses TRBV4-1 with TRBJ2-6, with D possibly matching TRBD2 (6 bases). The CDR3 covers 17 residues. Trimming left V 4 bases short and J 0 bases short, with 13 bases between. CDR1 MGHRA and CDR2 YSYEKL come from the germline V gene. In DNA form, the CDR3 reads TGCGCCAGCAGCCCTTCGGGGGTACTCTCTGGGGCCAACGTCCTGACTTTC. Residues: CASSPSGVLSGANVLTF.

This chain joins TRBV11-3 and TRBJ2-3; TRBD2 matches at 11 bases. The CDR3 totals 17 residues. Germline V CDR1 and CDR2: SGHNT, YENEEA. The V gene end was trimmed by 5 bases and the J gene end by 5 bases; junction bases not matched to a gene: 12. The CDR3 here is CASSPSPTSGNGDTQYF. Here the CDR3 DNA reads TGTGCCAGCAGCCCCTCCCCGACTAGCGGGAACGGAGATACGCAGTATTTT.

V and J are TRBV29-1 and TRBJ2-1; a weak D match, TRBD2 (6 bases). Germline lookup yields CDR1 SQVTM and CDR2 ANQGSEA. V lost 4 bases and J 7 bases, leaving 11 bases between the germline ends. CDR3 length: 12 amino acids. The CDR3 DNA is TGCAGCGTTGGTGGGAGGTGGAATGAGCAGTTCTTC. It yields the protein CSVGGRWNEQFF.

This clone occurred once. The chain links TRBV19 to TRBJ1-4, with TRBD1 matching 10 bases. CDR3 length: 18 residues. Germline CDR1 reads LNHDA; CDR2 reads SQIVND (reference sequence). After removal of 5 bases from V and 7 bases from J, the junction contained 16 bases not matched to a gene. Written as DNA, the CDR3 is TGTGCCAGTAGTGACCGCCTACTCCCGACAGGGGGCAGTGAAAAACTGTTTTTT. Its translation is CASSDRLLPTGGSEKLFF. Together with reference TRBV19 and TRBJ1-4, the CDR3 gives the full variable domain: DGGITQSPKYLFRKEGQNVTLSCEQNLNHDAMYWYRQDPGQGLRLIYYSQIVNDFQKGDIAEGYSVSREKKESFPLTVTSAQKNPTAFYLCASSDRLLPTGGSEKLFFGSGTQLSVL.

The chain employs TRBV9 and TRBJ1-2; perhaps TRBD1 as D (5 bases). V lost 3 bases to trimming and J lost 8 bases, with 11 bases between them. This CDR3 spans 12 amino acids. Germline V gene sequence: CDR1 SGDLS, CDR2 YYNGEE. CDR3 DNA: TGTGCCAGCAGCGGCGGGACTCGGGGCTACACCTTC. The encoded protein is CASSGGTRGYTF.

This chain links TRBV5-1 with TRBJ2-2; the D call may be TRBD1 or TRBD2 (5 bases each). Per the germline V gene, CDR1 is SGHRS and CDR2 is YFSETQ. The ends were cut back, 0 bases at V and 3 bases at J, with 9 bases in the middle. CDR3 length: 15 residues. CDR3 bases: TGCGCCAGCAGCTTGGCCTTGGGGGACACCGGGGAGCTGTTTTTT. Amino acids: CASSLALGDTGELFF.

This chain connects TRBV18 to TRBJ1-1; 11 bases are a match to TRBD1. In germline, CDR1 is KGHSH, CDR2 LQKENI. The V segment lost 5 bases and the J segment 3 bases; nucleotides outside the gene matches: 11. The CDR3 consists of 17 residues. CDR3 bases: TGTGCCAGCTCAGCTACACGCCGGGACAGGGGGGACACTGAAGCTTTCTTT. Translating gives CASSATRRDRGDTEAFF.

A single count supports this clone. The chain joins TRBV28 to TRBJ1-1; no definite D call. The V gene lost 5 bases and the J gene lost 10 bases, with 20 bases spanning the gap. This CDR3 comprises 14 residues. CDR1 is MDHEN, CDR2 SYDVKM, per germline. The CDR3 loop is CASSTHHSSKVAFF. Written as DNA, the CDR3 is TGTGCCAGCAGTACGCACCACAGCTCGAAGGTAGCTTTCTTT.

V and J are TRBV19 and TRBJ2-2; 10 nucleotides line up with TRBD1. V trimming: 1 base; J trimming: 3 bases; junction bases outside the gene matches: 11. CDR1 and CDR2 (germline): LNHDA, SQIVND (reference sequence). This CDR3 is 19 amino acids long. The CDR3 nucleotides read TGTGCCAGTAGTATAGCGAGACAGGGGGCCGGGGTAGACACCGGGGAGCTGTTTTTT. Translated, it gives CASSIARQGAGVDTGELFF.

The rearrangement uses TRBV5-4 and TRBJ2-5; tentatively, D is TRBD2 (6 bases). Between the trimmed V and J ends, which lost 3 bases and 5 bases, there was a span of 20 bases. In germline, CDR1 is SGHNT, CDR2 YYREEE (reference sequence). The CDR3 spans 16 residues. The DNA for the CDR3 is TGTGCCAGCAGCTCCCCCCGTCGGGGGAGTACCGAGACCCAGTACTTC. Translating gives CASSSPRRGSTETQYF.

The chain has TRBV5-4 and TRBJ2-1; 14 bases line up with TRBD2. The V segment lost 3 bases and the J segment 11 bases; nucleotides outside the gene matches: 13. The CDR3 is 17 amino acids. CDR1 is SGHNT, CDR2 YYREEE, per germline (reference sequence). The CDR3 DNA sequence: TGTGCCAGCAGCTCGGGACTAGCGGGAGATACCTTATCCCAGCAGTTCTTC. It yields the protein CASSSGLAGDTLSQQFF.

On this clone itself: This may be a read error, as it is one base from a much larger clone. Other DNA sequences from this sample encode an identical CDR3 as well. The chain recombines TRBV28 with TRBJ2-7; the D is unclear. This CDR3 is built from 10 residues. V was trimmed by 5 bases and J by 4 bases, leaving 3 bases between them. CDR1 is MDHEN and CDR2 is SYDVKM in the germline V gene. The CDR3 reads CASSEYEQYF. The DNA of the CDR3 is TGTGCCAGCAGTGAATACGAGCAGTACTTC.